These 24 T cell receptor beta chains were sequenced from one sample in a study of T cells after yellow fever vaccination. TCRdb redid the calling of the 5' RACE reads with MiXCR, one entry per CDR3 protein. The data hold 500,000 to 650,000 distinct CDR3 sequences, with around 16% observed a single time. Material: PBMCs, obtained 5 days after the first yellow fever vaccination. The receptors derive from a man between 18 and 35 years old who received the YFV17D yellow fever vaccine.

This clonotype was observed a handful of times. The chain uses TRBV10-3 and TRBJ2-7; D is unresolved. CDR3 length: 12 residues. In germline, CDR1 is ENHRY, CDR2 SYGVKD. Deletions cut 3 bases from V and 2 bases from J, with 5 bases between. The CDR3 region is CAISDNTYEQYF. The CDR3 DNA is TGTGCCATCAGTGACAACACCTACGAGCAGTACTTC.

The chain has TRBV6-2 or TRBV6-3 and TRBJ2-5, with 13 bases matching TRBD2. V was clipped by 2 bases and J by 5 bases; unmatched bases: 5. This CDR3 is 16 amino acids long. CDR1 MNHEY and CDR2 SVGEGT come from the germline V gene. Here the CDR3 DNA reads TGTGCCAGCAGTTACAGGACTAGCGGGGGTCGGGAGACCCAGTACTTC. This gives the protein CASSYRTSGGRETQYF.

The J gene is TRBJ2-7, the V gene TRBV6-1; 7 bases are a match to TRBD1. CDR1 and CDR2 from the germline V gene are MNHNS and SASEGT. The CDR3 contains 14 residues. Trimming took 5 bases from V and 2 from J; bases not matched to a gene: 6. CDR3 protein: CASSRQGGAYEQYF. CDR3 DNA sequence: TGTGCCAGCAGTCGACAGGGTGGAGCCTACGAGCAGTACTTC.

The sample holds a few counts of this clonotype. The V call is TRBV6-2 or TRBV6-3, the J call TRBJ1-5; D is perhaps TRBD1 (5 bases). The V gene lost 7 bases and the J gene lost 1 base, with 14 bases spanning the gap. Germline values: CDR1 MNHEY, CDR2 SVGEGT. The CDR3 totals 15 residues. CDR3 sequence: CASMFGGQSNQPQHF. As DNA, the CDR3 is TGTGCCAGCATGTTTGGGGGTCAAAGCAATCAGCCCCAGCATTTT.

The sample holds a few counts of this clonotype. J is TRBJ2-5 and V is TRBV6-2 or TRBV6-3, with D perhaps matching TRBD2 (6 bases). CDR1 and CDR2 (germline): MNHEY, SVGEGT. The CDR3 runs 17 residues. V was shortened by 6 bases and J by 2 bases, with 22 bases between the two germline ends. Here the CDR3 reads CASSQSHGTFLQETQYF. The CDR3 DNA reads TGTGCCAGCAGCCAAAGCCACGGGACTTTCCTTCAAGAGACCCAGTACTTC.

This clonotype was counted between two and nine times. J is TRBJ1-5 and V is TRBV4-3, with 8 bases lining up with TRBD1. This CDR3 is built from 15 residues. Germline V gives CDR1 LGHNA, CDR2 YSLEER. J gave up 7 bases and V 4 bases, and 9 bases lay outside the gene matches. The CDR3 nucleotides read TGCGCCAGCAGCCGGACCAGGGGGCTTGGGCAGCCCCAGCATTTT. As protein: CASSRTRGLGQPQHF.

In its sample, this clonotype was seen a few times. The rearrangement joins TRBV6-1 to TRBJ2-7, with D unresolved. With 7 bases removed from V and 0 bases from J, the gap between germline ends came to 7 bases. The CDR3 sequence is 12 residues long. Germline V CDR1 and CDR2: MNHNS, SASEGT. The CDR3 loop reads CASTPDSYEQYV. In DNA, the CDR3 is TGTGCCAGCACCCCGGACTCCTACGAGCAGTACGTC.

The chain employs TRBV20-1 and TRBJ2-2, with 7 nucleotides matching TRBD1. The CDR3 length is 13 residues. Germline V gene data show CDR1 as DFQATT and CDR2 as SNEGSKA (reference sequence). The ends lost 6 bases at V and 4 bases at J; junction bases unmatched: 5. This chain's CDR3 is CSAPDRRTGELFF. The DNA of the CDR3 is TGCAGTGCCCCGGACAGGCGCACCGGGGAGCTGTTTTTT.

This clonotype has just a few counts. The chain employs TRBV20-1 and TRBJ2-5; TRBD2 agrees at 10 bases. J gave up 5 bases and V 0 bases, and 12 bases lay outside the gene matches. The CDR3 spans 17 residues. Germline V lookup: CDR1 DFQATT, CDR2 SNEGSKA (reference sequence). CDR3 protein: CSARDMRVAGGGETQYF. For the CDR3, the DNA is TGCAGTGCTAGAGATATGAGGGTAGCGGGGGGCGGGGAGACCCAGTACTTC.

This chain connects TRBV20-1 to TRBJ2-5, with D tentatively TRBD1 or TRBD2 (5 bases each). V was trimmed by 5 bases and J by 5 bases, leaving 21 bases between them. Germline V gene sequence: CDR1 DFQATT, CDR2 SNEGSKA (reference sequence). The CDR3 covers 15 residues. The chain's CDR3 is CSAGPASGGRETQYF. The CDR3 nucleotides read TGCAGTGCTGGTCCCGCCAGTGGGGGTCGGGAGACCCAGTACTTC.

In its sample, this clonotype was seen a few times. The chain uses TRBV7-2 and TRBJ1-2; D gene uncertain. V was shortened by 5 bases and J by 1 base, with 11 bases between the two germline ends. Germline-derived CDR1 and CDR2 are SGHTA and FQGNSA. This CDR3 is 14 amino acids long. CDR3 protein: CASSPRAFNYGYTF. DNA of the CDR3: TGTGCCAGCAGCCCCCGGGCCTTTAACTATGGCTACACCTTC.

This clonotype was counted a few times. This chain joins TRBV7-2 and TRBJ1-6; D not certain. The CDR3 totals 15 residues. From germline, CDR1 is SGHTA and CDR2 FQGNSA. V lost 5 bases and J lost 0, with 8 bases in between. The CDR3 nucleotides read TGTGCCAGCAGCGTTGAGAGCTCCTATAATTCACCCCTCCACTTT. Its translation: CASSVESSYNSPLHF.

This chain links TRBV4-3 with TRBJ1-1; D not certain. The V and J ends lost 6 bases and 4 bases respectively, with 15 bases between them. Germline CDR1 LGHNA, CDR2 YSLEER. The CDR3 is 14 amino acids. In DNA form, the CDR3 reads TGCGCCAGCAGTCGAGAGGGTACGTCCACTGAAGCTTTCTTT. Residues: CASSREGTSTEAFF.

This clonotype was counted between two and nine times. The chain joins TRBV20-1 to TRBJ2-7, with D possibly being TRBD1 (6 bases). Germline CDR1 is DFQATT and CDR2 is SNEGSKA (reference sequence). The CDR3 runs to 14 residues. V was pared by 1 base and J by 0 bases, with 10 bases between. The CDR3 nucleotides are TGCAGTGCTAGAGGGACAGCTTACTCCTACGAGCAGTACTTC. Its protein product is CSARGTAYSYEQYF.

The gene calls are TRBV7-3 and TRBJ2-2, with D perhaps TRBD1 (5 bases). Germline V gene lookup returns CDR1 SGHTA and CDR2 FQGTGA. This CDR3 spans 14 amino acids. V dropped 6 bases and J dropped 1 base, with 9 bases sitting between them. The CDR3 sequence: CASRNQGNTGELFF. As DNA, the CDR3 is TGTGCCAGCAGAAACCAGGGGAACACCGGGGAGCTGTTTTTT.

For this clonotype: A read error may account for a junction end that differs from germline. The gene calls are TRBV20-1 and TRBJ2-5; D perhaps matches TRBD2 (5 bases). Germline CDR1 reads DFQATT; CDR2 reads SNEGSKA (reference sequence). The CDR3 has 13 amino acids. In DNA, the CDR3 is TGCAGTGCTCCCAAGGGCGGGCAAGAGACCCAGCACTTC. This codes for CSAPKGGQETQHF.

The table lists this clonotype with a few counts. This chain links TRBV5-1 with TRBJ1-1; D is uncertain. Germline CDR1 is SGHRS and CDR2 is YFSETQ. The CDR3 loop spans 13 amino acids. The ends were cut back, 2 bases at V and 4 bases at J, with 9 bases in the middle. The CDR3 protein is CASSFADITEAFF. The CDR3 nucleotides are TGCGCCAGCAGCTTCGCCGATATCACTGAAGCTTTCTTT.

Only a few counts were recorded for this clonotype. The V gene is TRBV9, the J gene TRBJ2-3; no clear D. Germline V gives CDR1 SGDLS, CDR2 YYNGEE. Trimming took off 0 bases at V and 6 bases at J, with 8 bases between the two ends. CDR3 length: 13 residues. As DNA, the CDR3 is TGTGCCAGCAGCGTAGAGCCCTCGGATACGCAGTATTTT. It is translated as CASSVEPSDTQYF.

Many counts were recorded for this clonotype. The J gene is TRBJ2-2, the V gene TRBV5-1; D ambiguous. The CDR3 covers 15 residues. Germline V gene lookup returns CDR1 SGHRS and CDR2 YFSETQ. V dropped 0 bases and J dropped 0 bases, with 6 bases sitting between them. CDR3 amino acids: CASSLVLSNTGELFF. CDR3 coding DNA: TGCGCCAGCAGCTTGGTACTGTCGAACACCGGGGAGCTGTTTTTT.

The chain combines TRBV5-1 with TRBJ2-5; TRBD1 might be the D (5 bases). This CDR3 contains 13 residues. The germline V and J ends were trimmed by 4 bases and 5 bases, with 12 bases remaining between them. CDR1 and CDR2 (germline): SGHRS, YFSETQ. CDR3 nucleotides: TGCGCCAGCAGCCCCGCAGGGCCGGAGACCCAGTACTTC. Translation gives CASSPAGPETQYF.

This clonotype was found many times. The chain employs TRBV20-1 and TRBJ2-7; D may correspond to TRBD1 or TRBD2 (5 bases each). This CDR3 contains 14 residues. Looked up from germline, CDR1 is DFQATT and CDR2 is SNEGSKA (reference sequence). V lost 2 bases and J lost 2, with 13 bases in between. The CDR3 region is CSARRMGVAYEQYF. The CDR3 region has the DNA TGCAGTGCTAGACGGATGGGGGTGGCCTACGAGCAGTACTTC.

The table lists this clonotype with a few counts. The chain employs TRBV29-1 and TRBJ2-2; D may be TRBD1 (6 bases). The V and J ends lost 4 bases and 1 base respectively, with 13 bases between them. The germline V gene has CDR1 SQVTM and CDR2 ANQGSEA. There are 15 residues in the CDR3. CDR3 sequence reads: CSVVGQGWNTGELFF. The CDR3 DNA reads TGCAGCGTTGTAGGGCAGGGGTGGAACACCGGGGAGCTGTTTTTT.

This clonotype was seen repeatedly, ten times or more. The J gene is TRBJ2-5, the V gene TRBV12-3 or TRBV12-4; D gene uncertain. Between the trimmed V and J ends, which lost 4 bases and 5 bases, there was a span of 8 bases. The CDR3 length is 12 residues. The CDR3 is CASSSLGETQYF. Here the CDR3 DNA reads TGTGCCAGCAGTTCCCTAGGGGAGACCCAGTACTTC.

This clonotype was seen more than once but under ten times. The V call is TRBV4-1, the J call TRBJ2-5, with 7 bases lining up with TRBD2. There are 15 residues in the CDR3. Germline lookup yields CDR1 MGHRA and CDR2 YSYEKL. V lost 6 bases, J lost 5 bases, and 12 bases stayed unmatched. CDR3 loop: CASSFGGGGGETQYF. CDR3 nucleotide sequence: TGCGCCAGCAGTTTCGGCGGGGGTGGAGGGGAGACCCAGTACTTC.